Listed here are 22 T cell receptor beta chains from one sample, sequenced in a study of T cells in localized non-small cell lung cancer. Libraries were prepared by immunoSEQ multiplex PCR; TCRdb keeps only in-frame clonotypes and omits some of them. The repertoire holds some 50,000 clones, with around nine tenths as singletons. The sample consisted of PBMCs, taken before any cancer treatment. Receptors were obtained from a female donor with stage II lung adenocarcinoma.

This clone has only one observation. The chain links TRBV6-5 to TRBJ2-7; TRBD1 aligns across 8 bases. The V segment lost 7 bases and the J segment 2 bases; nucleotides outside the gene matches: 4. This CDR3 region has 13 residues. Germline CDR1 reads MNHEY; CDR2 reads SVGAGI. The chain's CDR3 is CASNPQGAYEQYF. DNA of the CDR3: TGTGCCAGCAACCCACAGGGGGCCTACGAGCAGTACTTC.

This clone was observed a handful of times. The V gene is TRBV4-2, the J gene TRBJ2-2; D gene ambiguous. V was clipped by 1 base and J by 5 bases, with 14 bases between them. Germline-derived CDR1 and CDR2 are LGHNA and YNFKEQ. This CDR3 is built from 16 residues. CDR3 DNA: TGTGCCAGCAGCCAAGTTTTAGAACAGCCTACCGGGGAGCTGTTTTTT. Translated, it gives CASSQVLEQPTGELFF.

This chain uses TRBV9 with TRBJ2-5; 10 nucleotides agree with TRBD2. CDR3 length equals 16 residues. The trim removed 4 bases at V and 2 bases at J, leaving 8 bases unmatched. Germline CDR1 and CDR2: SGDLS and YYNGEE. The CDR3 loop reads CASSLTSGVLQETQYF. CDR3 coding DNA: TGTGCCAGCAGCCTAACTAGCGGGGTACTTCAAGAGACCCAGTACTTC.

In regard to this clone: A junction boundary mismatches the germline segment, possibly from a read error. The CDR3 loop reads CASSLSPEYEQYF. The CDR3 DNA follows: TGTGCTAGCAGCTTATCGCCAGAATACGAGCAGTACTTC. This chain connects TRBV7-7 to TRBJ2-7, with D unresolved. Germline-derived CDR1 and CDR2 are SSHAT and FNYEAQ (reference sequence). This CDR3 is 13 amino acids long.

The rearrangement links TRBV6-6 to TRBJ2-3, with 8 bases fitting TRBD2. Germline-derived CDR1 and CDR2 are MNHNY and SVGAGI (reference sequence). The CDR3 is made up of 12 amino acids. J lost 5 bases, V lost 6 bases, and 1 base had no gene match. CDR3 bases: TGTGCCAGCAGCGGGGGGGGAGATACGCAGTATTTT. Translated: CASSGGGDTQYF.

The chain combines TRBV11-2 with TRBJ2-7; 7 nucleotides agree with TRBD1. Trimming at V came to 4 bases and at J to 4 bases, leaving 1 base not matched to a gene. This CDR3 region has 12 residues. CDR1 and CDR2 from the germline V gene are SGHAT and FQNNGV. The CDR3 DNA sequence: TGTGCCAGCAGCTCGACAGGGTACGAGCAGTACTTC. It specifies CASSSTGYEQYF.

V and J are TRBV9 and TRBJ1-2; D is perhaps TRBD1 (5 bases). Germline V CDR1 and CDR2: SGDLS, YYNGEE. With 0 bases removed from V and 8 bases from J, the gap between germline ends came to 17 bases. This CDR3 spans 15 amino acids. CDR3 nucleotides: TGTGCCAGCAGCGTAGGAAACGGGGGGTACGTGGGCTACACCTTC. Amino acid sequence: CASSVGNGGYVGYTF.

The J gene is TRBJ1-2, the V gene TRBV30; the match to TRBD1 covers 9 bases. The CDR3 covers 15 residues. Losses at the gene ends were 2 bases for V and 5 bases for J; bases not matched to a gene: 9. Germline lookup yields CDR1 GTSNPN and CDR2 SVGIG (reference sequence). This chain's CDR3 is CAWSLGGTGWYGYTF. CDR3 nucleotides: TGTGCCTGGAGTCTAGGTGGGACAGGGTGGTATGGCTACACCTTC.

The V call is TRBV5-4, the J call TRBJ2-7; D remains unclear. The germline V gene has CDR1 SGHNT and CDR2 YYREEE (reference sequence). The CDR3 is 13 amino acids. The V end lost 4 bases, the J end lost 6 bases, and 14 bases lay between the germline ends. The CDR3 DNA is TGTGCCAGCAGCGATGGACCGCTCCCCGAGCAGTACTTC. Translated: CASSDGPLPEQYF.

The chain carries TRBV18 and TRBJ2-2, with no clear D. Trimming pared 5 bases from V and 1 base from J, leaving 5 bases between. The CDR3 extends over 13 amino acids. Per germline, CDR1 KGHSH and CDR2 LQKENI. CDR3 sequence reads: CASSLQNTGELFF. As DNA, the CDR3 is TGTGCCAGCTCATTACAGAACACCGGGGAGCTGTTTTTT.

The table lists this clone with a few counts. The chain joins TRBV27 to TRBJ2-2; 8 positions agree with TRBD1. Germline CDR1 is MNHEY and CDR2 is SMNVEV (reference sequence). This CDR3 spans 15 amino acids. The ends lost 5 bases at V and 3 bases at J; junction bases unmatched: 5. CDR3 sequence reads: CASSPGDRYTGELFF. The CDR3 DNA reads as TGTGCCAGCAGTCCAGGGGACAGGTACACCGGGGAGCTGTTTTTT.

The chain combines TRBV7-9 with TRBJ1-2; D possibly corresponds to TRBD1 (6 bases). The CDR3 is made up of 16 amino acids. CDR1 and CDR2 from the germline V gene are SEHNR and FQNEAQ (reference sequence). V was trimmed by 1 base and J by 7 bases, leaving 19 bases between them. The CDR3 here is CASSLGSYLQGPGYTF. CDR3 DNA sequence: TGTGCCAGCAGCTTAGGTTCTTATTTACAGGGACCTGGCTACACCTTC.

The rearrangement uses TRBV27 and TRBJ2-7, with 10 nucleotides matching TRBD1. CDR3 length: 18 amino acids. Germline CDR1 and CDR2: MNHEY and SMNVEV (reference sequence). The V segment lost 4 bases and the J segment 3 bases; nucleotides outside the gene matches: 15. CDR3 bases: TGTGCCAGCAGTTCATACCCCCTGCGGGACAGGGGAATCTACGAGCAGTACTTC. It specifies CASSSYPLRDRGIYEQYF.

V gene TRBV7-3 combines with J gene TRBJ2-1; D not resolved. This CDR3 comprises 12 residues. V was clipped by 9 bases and J by 6 bases, with 12 bases between them. The germline V gene encodes CDR1 SGHTA and CDR2 FQGTGA. The CDR3, as DNA: TGTGCCAGTTCAAGAGATGGCAATGAGCAGTTCTTC. As protein: CASSRDGNEQFF.

This clone is a singleton in its sample. The chain employs TRBV2 and TRBJ2-5; 7 bases agree with TRBD1. Germline V gene sequence: CDR1 SNHLY, CDR2 FYNNEI. CDR3 length: 13 residues. The V segment lost 5 bases and the J segment 4 bases; nucleotides outside the gene matches: 4. The CDR3 loop reads CASSQGVRETQYF. DNA of the CDR3: TGTGCCAGCAGTCAGGGGGTACGAGAGACCCAGTACTTC.

The chain links TRBV5-6 to TRBJ1-6; unclear D gene. The CDR3 consists of 16 residues. The V and J ends lost 0 bases and 3 bases respectively, with 10 bases between them. Per the germline V gene, CDR1 is SGHDT and CDR2 is YYEEEE. The CDR3 sequence: CASSLARALYNSPLHF. The CDR3 DNA follows: TGTGCCAGCAGCTTGGCCCGGGCCCTCTATAATTCACCCCTCCACTTT.

The chain joins TRBV10-3 to TRBJ1-5, with 10 positions matching TRBD1. This CDR3 has 16 residues. J was trimmed by 7 bases and V by 4 bases; bases with no gene match: 10. Germline CDR1 ENHRY, CDR2 SYGVKD. CDR3 nucleotide sequence: TGTGCCATCAGTGCGGCGACAGGGGGCAGGCAGCAGCCCCAGCATTTT. Encoded protein: CAISAATGGRQQPQHF.

V and J are TRBV5-4 and TRBJ2-1; maybe TRBD2 (7 bases). V was clipped by 4 bases and J by 0 bases, with 20 bases between them. The germline V gene has CDR1 SGHNT and CDR2 YYREEE (reference sequence). The CDR3 runs to 18 residues. DNA of the CDR3: TGTGCCAGCAGCCGGGGAGGGGGGGCCGCAACCTCCTACAATGAGCAGTTCTTC. Its translation: CASSRGGGAATSYNEQFF.

The chain is built from TRBV7-7 and TRBJ1-1; unclear D gene. Germline lookup yields CDR1 SSHAT and CDR2 FNYEAQ (reference sequence). CDR3 length: 13 residues. Between the trimmed V and J ends, which lost 3 bases and 5 bases, there was a span of 10 bases. The CDR3 here is CASSLAPGTEAFF. CDR3 nucleotide sequence: TGTGCCAGCAGCTTGGCCCCTGGGACTGAAGCTTTCTTT. Looking up the rest from reference TRBV7-7 and TRBJ1-1 gives the full variable domain: GAGVSQSPRYKVTKRGQDVTLRCDPISSHATLYWYQQALGQGPEFLTYFNYEAQPDKSGLPSDRFSAERPEGSISTLTIQRTEQRDSAMYRCASSLAPGTEAFFGQGTRLTVV.

V is TRBV7-9 and J is TRBJ2-5, with 8 bases identical to TRBD1. This CDR3 contains 14 residues. V lost 0 bases to trimming and J lost 5 bases; unmatched junction nucleotides: 2. Germline assignment: CDR1 SEHNR and CDR2 FQNEAQ (reference sequence). CDR3 in DNA: TGTGCCAGCAGCTTAGCCAGGGGGCGTGAGACCCAGTACTTC. It yields the protein CASSLARGRETQYF.

This chain links TRBV4-1 with TRBJ2-7; D might be TRBD2 (6 bases). The germline V gene has CDR1 MGHRA and CDR2 YSYEKL. Trimming took off 3 bases at V and 4 bases at J, with 16 bases between the two ends. The CDR3 loop spans 15 amino acids. The CDR3 DNA reads as TGCGCCAGCAGCCAGAGCGAGGGAGGAACATACGAGCAGTACTTC. It codes for CASSQSEGGTYEQYF.

The chain is built from TRBV2 and TRBJ2-6, with 12 bases identical to TRBD1. The CDR3 covers 17 residues. Unmatched junction bases numbered 7, after V lost 8 bases and J lost 2 bases. The germline V gene encodes CDR1 SNHLY and CDR2 FYNNEI. The CDR3 DNA reads as TGTGCCAGCTCTAGGGGACAGGGGGCTGCTGGGGCCAACGTCCTGACTTTC. It encodes CASSRGQGAAGANVLTF.